Given below is one T cell receptor beta chain in context. Its antigen remains unidentified. V lost 7 bases to trimming and J lost 8 bases; unmatched junction nucleotides: 9. Germline V gene lookup returns CDR1 MNHNS and CDR2 SASEGT. The CDR3 contains 15 residues. On average around 100,000 T cells per donor were immunosequenced. This record belongs to a study of T cells in tuberculosis. Produced via immunoSEQ multiplex PCR; TCRdb's table is partial and in-frame only. Of 25,000 to 35,000 clones in the sample, about 95% were seen once. Study-level points and caveats: Using the GMM-specific repertoire gave approximately 89% accuracy versus 60% to 70% with motifs. Active tuberculosis cases were adults; controls were adolescents.

The source of this sequence is a donor aged 5-35 years with latent tuberculosis or without tuberculosis infection. Source material: PBMCs. The chain has TRBV6-1 and TRBJ2-1, with 12 bases matching TRBD2. The CDR3 spells CASTQGASGRDEQFF. CDR3 nucleotide sequence: TGTGCCAGCACCCAAGGGGCTAGCGGGAGGGATGAGCAGTTCTTC.